These 18 T cell receptor beta chains originate from one sample sequenced in a study of metastatic and nonmetastatic thyroid tumors. TCRdb reanalyzed the PCR reads with MiXCR. The sample consists of approximately 16,000 clones, 25% to 30% of them appearing once. Nobody among the patients had been given any treatment before thyroid surgery. Sequencing was done on a sample of tumor tissue. The receptors here all came from a male donor with papillary thyroid cancer or a benign thyroid nodule (not recorded which). Some clones in this sample may be carry-over from other donors' samples.

This chain uses TRBV4-1 with TRBJ2-5; the D gene is possibly TRBD1 (6 bases). Between the trimmed V and J ends, which lost 1 base and 1 base, there was a span of 10 bases. CDR1 is MGHRA, CDR2 YSYEKL, per germline. The CDR3 covers 15 residues. The CDR3 loop reads CASSQGAGVQETQYF. DNA of the CDR3: TGCGCCAGCAGCCAAGGGGCAGGGGTCCAAGAGACCCAGTACTTC.

This chain uses TRBV3-1 with TRBJ1-2, with D perhaps TRBD1 (5 bases). The germline V and J ends were trimmed by 2 bases and 4 bases, with 14 bases remaining between them. CDR3 length: 15 residues. Germline assignment: CDR1 LGHDT and CDR2 YNNKEL (reference sequence). In nucleotides, the CDR3 is TGTGCCAGCAGCCAATGGCAAGGGACGCCCTATGGCTACACCTTC. It translates to CASSQWQGTPYGYTF.

As for this clone: The CDR3 ends on some other residue instead of the conserved phenylalanine or tryptophan, so this is likely a read error. V and J are TRBV27 and TRBJ2-3, with D tentatively TRBD1 (6 bases). The CDR3 is 14 residues long. Germline V CDR1 and CDR2: MNHEY, SMNVEV (reference sequence). Trimming removed 6 bases at V and 8 bases at J, with 18 bases between. CDR3 amino acids: CASSQGPVGATQYL. CDR3 coding DNA: TGTGCCAGCAGCCAGGGGCCCGTAGGTGCTACGCAGTATTTA.

This clone was picked up one time. The chain joins TRBV5-1 to TRBJ1-2; D unclear. The CDR3 sequence is 14 residues long. Germline CDR1 and CDR2: SGHRS and YFSETQ. V shed 0 bases and J shed 8 bases, with 14 bases lying between them. CDR3 in DNA: TGCGCCAGCAGCTTGGCAGGTACGAGAGAAGGCTACACCTTC. Protein: CASSLAGTREGYTF.

This clone has more than one count but fewer than ten. The chain recombines TRBV20-1 with TRBJ2-5, with D maybe TRBD2 (6 bases). The CDR3 is made up of 17 amino acids. The germline gives CDR1 DFQATT, CDR2 SNEGSKA (reference sequence). Trimming shortened V by 4 bases and J by 5 bases, and 26 bases separated the two germline ends. The CDR3 DNA sequence: TGCAGTGCTACCCCCTTCGGGAGCTTCGCGTTTTGGGAGACCCAGTACTTC. Translated: CSATPFGSFAFWETQYF.

The V call is TRBV5-1, the J call TRBJ2-5; D gene uncertain. Trimming shortened V by 0 bases and J by 5 bases, and 8 bases separated the two germline ends. The length of the CDR3 is 13 residues. Germline V lookup: CDR1 SGHRS, CDR2 YFSETQ. The CDR3 spells CASSLDRRETQYF. The CDR3 DNA sequence: TGCGCCAGCAGCTTGGACCGGCGGGAGACCCAGTACTTC.

J is TRBJ2-7 and V is TRBV20-1; 9 nucleotides agree with TRBD1. Trimming cost V 6 bases and J 0 bases; bases outside gene matches: 6. CDR3 length: 14 amino acids. Germline CDR1 DFQATT, CDR2 SNEGSKA (reference sequence). CDR3 DNA sequence: TGCAGTGCCAGGAGGACAGGGGACTCCTACGAGCAGTACTTC. Protein sequence: CSARRTGDSYEQYF.

The chain carries TRBV20-1 and TRBJ2-7, with D maybe TRBD2 (8 bases). Germline CDR1 DFQATT, CDR2 SNEGSKA (reference sequence). The CDR3 runs to 16 residues. CDR3 bases: TGCAGCGTCCTAGCGGGTCCCAGGGGGAGGGGCTACGAGCAGTACTTC. Amino acids: CSVLAGPRGRGYEQYF.

The V call is TRBV28, the J call TRBJ1-5; D perhaps matches TRBD1 (5 bases). V lost 6 bases and J lost 3, with 15 bases in between. This CDR3 spans 15 amino acids. The germline V gene has CDR1 MDHEN and CDR2 SYDVKM. This CDR3 is CASREPGLHNQPQHF. The CDR3 DNA reads as TGTGCCAGCAGGGAGCCGGGACTCCACAATCAGCCCCAGCATTTT.

This clone was picked up many times. The genes are TRBV6-2 or TRBV6-3 and TRBJ2-3; 9 positions match TRBD2. The V gene's germline CDR1 is MNHEY and CDR2 SVGEGT. The CDR3 is 19 residues long. The V segment lost 0 bases and the J segment 5 bases; nucleotides outside the gene matches: 15. For the CDR3, the DNA is TGTGCCAGCAGTTACTCTGGTTCGAAGACTAGCGGTCCTCTAGATACGCAGTATTTT. Protein sequence: CASSYSGSKTSGPLDTQYF.

A few counts support this clone. V gene TRBV12-3 or TRBV12-4 combines with J gene TRBJ1-5; D may be TRBD1 (5 bases). The CDR3 runs 17 residues. Trimming removed 5 bases at V and 3 bases at J, with 20 bases between. The CDR3 DNA follows: TGTGCCAGCAGTCCGGGGCCTGCACTTATACTCAATCAGCCCCAGCATTTT. Translating gives CASSPGPALILNQPQHF.

This chain connects TRBV30 to TRBJ2-7; 9 nucleotides line up with TRBD1. The CDR3 sequence is 15 residues long. The germline gives CDR1 GTSNPN, CDR2 SVGIG (reference sequence). V shed 1 base and J 9 bases; nucleotides not matched to a gene: 13. The CDR3 bases are TGTGCCTGGAGTGCACCGGGACAGGGATGGGGCGGGCAGTACTTC. Protein sequence: CAWSAPGQGWGGQYF.

V gene TRBV19 combines with J gene TRBJ1-2, with TRBD1 matching 9 bases. The ends lost 6 bases at V and 4 bases at J; junction bases unmatched: 6. This CDR3 has 14 residues. Germline V gene data show CDR1 as LNHDA and CDR2 as SQIVND (reference sequence). This chain's CDR3 is CASRDRGDGYGYTF. The CDR3 DNA follows: TGTGCCAGTAGAGACAGGGGGGACGGCTATGGCTACACCTTC.

The chain is built from TRBV11-2 and TRBJ2-7, with a possible D match to TRBD1 (5 bases). Germline CDR1 reads SGHAT; CDR2 reads FQNNGV. V was trimmed by 5 bases and J by 2 bases, leaving 13 bases between them. This CDR3 region has 14 residues. The CDR3 DNA sequence: TGTGCCAGCAGCCCCTTGACAGTAACCTACGAGCAGTACTTC. It specifies CASSPLTVTYEQYF.

This clone was seen at least ten times. This sequence joins TRBV20-1 and TRBJ2-7, with D uncertain. V lost 0 bases, J lost 1 base, and 1 base lay in between. CDR1 and CDR2 from the germline V gene are DFQATT and SNEGSKA (reference sequence). This CDR3 region has 11 residues. As DNA, the CDR3 is TGCAGTGCTAGAGAATCCTACGAGCAGTACTTC. Residues: CSARESYEQYF.

The chain couples TRBV5-1 to TRBJ2-7; 10 bases align to TRBD1. CDR1 SGHRS and CDR2 YFSETQ come from the germline V gene. J lost 4 bases, V lost 1 base, and 14 bases had no gene match. This CDR3 is 18 amino acids long. CDR3 coding DNA: TGCGCCAGCAGCTTGTCGCCCCCCCGGGACAGGGGAAATTACGAGCAGTACTTC. Amino acid sequence: CASSLSPPRDRGNYEQYF.

This clone turned up a few times. The rearrangement joins TRBV12-3 or TRBV12-4 to TRBJ1-2; TRBD1 agrees at 8 bases. CDR3 length equals 14 residues. Trimming removed 5 bases from V and 4 bases from J; junction bases left unmatched: 6. The CDR3 spells CASSPGGVLYGYTF. Here the CDR3 DNA reads TGTGCCAGCAGTCCAGGGGGCGTACTCTATGGCTACACCTTC.

This clone was found many times. The chain uses TRBV7-2 and TRBJ1-1; D is possibly TRBD1 (5 bases). Trimming removed 3 bases at V and 1 base at J, with 9 bases between. The germline V gene encodes CDR1 SGHTA and CDR2 FQGNSA. CDR3 length equals 14 residues. Here the CDR3 DNA reads TGTGCCAGCAGCTTCCAGGGCGAGAACACTGAAGCTTTCTTT. Protein product: CASSFQGENTEAFF.